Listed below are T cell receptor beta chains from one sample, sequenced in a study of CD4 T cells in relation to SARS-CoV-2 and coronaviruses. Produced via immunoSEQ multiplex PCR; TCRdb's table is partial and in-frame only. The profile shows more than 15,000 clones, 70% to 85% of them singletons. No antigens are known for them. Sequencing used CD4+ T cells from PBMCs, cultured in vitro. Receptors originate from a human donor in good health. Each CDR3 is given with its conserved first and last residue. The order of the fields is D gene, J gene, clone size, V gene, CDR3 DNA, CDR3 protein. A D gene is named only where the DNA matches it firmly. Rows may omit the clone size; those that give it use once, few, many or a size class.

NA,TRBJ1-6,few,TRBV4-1,TGCGCCAGCAGCCAAGGGTTAGCTGCAGGCGGGAATTCACCCCTCCACTTT,CASSQGLAAGGNSPLHF
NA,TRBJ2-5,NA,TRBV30,TGTGCCTGGAGTGAGGGGACGCCAGGGCAAGAGACCCAGTACTTC,CAWSEGTPGQETQYF
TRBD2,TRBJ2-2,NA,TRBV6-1,TGTGCCAGCAGTGAACTAGCGGGAGGGCCCGGGGAGCTGTTTTTT,CASSELAGGPGELFF
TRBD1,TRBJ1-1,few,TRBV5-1,TGCGCCAGCATTCTAAGGCCTACAGGGGGAGAAGCTTTCTTT,CASILRPTGGEAFF
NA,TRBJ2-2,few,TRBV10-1,TGCGCCAGCAGAGGGGGGGGGAACACCGGGGAGCTGTTTTTT,CASRGGGNTGELFF
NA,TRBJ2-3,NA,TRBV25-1,TGTGCCAGCAGTGAAGCAGGGGTTCCAGATACGCAGTATTTT,CASSEAGVPDTQYF
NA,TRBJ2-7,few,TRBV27,TGTGCCAGCAGTTTAACTGGGACCGACTACTACGAGCAGTACTTC,CASSLTGTDYYEQYF
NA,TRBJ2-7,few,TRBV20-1,TGCAGTGCTCATAGACTAGGGGAGCAGTACTTC,CSAHRLGEQYF
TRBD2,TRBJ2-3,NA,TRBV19,TGTGCCAGTAGTAATAGACTAGCGGGAGATACGCAGTATTTT,CASSNRLAGDTQYF
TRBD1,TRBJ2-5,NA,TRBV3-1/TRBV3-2,TGTGCCAGCAGCCTCACAGGGGGTGTCTTTGAGACCCAGTACTTC,CASSLTGGVFETQYF
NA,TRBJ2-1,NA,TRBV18,TGTGCCAGCTCAGTCGACAGCGCCTACAATGAGCAGTTCTTC,CASSVDSAYNEQFF
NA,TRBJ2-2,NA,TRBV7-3,TGTGCCAGCAGCTCGACTAGCACCGGGGAGCTGTTTTTT,CASSSTSTGELFF
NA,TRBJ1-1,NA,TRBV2,TGTGCCAGCAAAGGGTCCACTGAAGCTTTCTTT,CASKGSTEAFF
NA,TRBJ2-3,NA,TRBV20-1,TGCAGTGCAAGTGACAGATACACAGATACGCAGTATTTT,CSASDRYTDTQYF
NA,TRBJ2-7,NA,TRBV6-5,TGTGCCAGCAGCTATCTCAACGACTACGAGCAGTACTTC,CASSYLNDYEQYF
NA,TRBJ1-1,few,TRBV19,TGTGCCAGTAGCCGCCGGCCGGAGAACACTGAAGCTTTCTTT,CASSRRPENTEAFF
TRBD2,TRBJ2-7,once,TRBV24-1,TGTGCCACCAGTGATACCGGACTAGCGAACGAGCAGTACTTC,CATSDTGLANEQYF
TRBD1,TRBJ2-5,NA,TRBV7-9,TGTGCCAGCAGCTTAACAGGGGTATGGGGAGAGACCCAGTACTTC,CASSLTGVWGETQYF
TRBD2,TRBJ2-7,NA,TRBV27,TGTGCCAGCCATCCCCTGACTAGCGGGAGGAACGAGCAGTACTTC,CASHPLTSGRNEQYF
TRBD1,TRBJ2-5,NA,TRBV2,TGTGCCAGCAGTGGGGACAGAATGGGGACCCAGTACTTC,CASSGDRMGTQYF
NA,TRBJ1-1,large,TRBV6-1,TGTGCCAGCAGTGAAGTCAGAGGCACTGAAGCTTTCTTT,CASSEVRGTEAFF
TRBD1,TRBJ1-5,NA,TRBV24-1,TGTGCCACCAGTGATTCACGGACAGGAGCCTATAGCAATCAGCCCCAGCATTTT,CATSDSRTGAYSNQPQHF
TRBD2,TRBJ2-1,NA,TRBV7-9,TGTGCCAGCAGCCCCCGGGTAGCGGGAGGGTTTGAGCAGTTCTTC,CASSPRVAGGFEQFF
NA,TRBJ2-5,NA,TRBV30,TGTGCCTGGGGACCTCAACAAGAGACCCAGTACTTC,CAWGPQQETQYF
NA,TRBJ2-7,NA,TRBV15,TGTGCCACCAGCAGAGATCGCCCGGCGGCCTACGAGCAGTACTTC,CATSRDRPAAYEQYF
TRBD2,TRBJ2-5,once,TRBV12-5,TGTGCTATTAGCGTAAGCGGGGGTGAGACCCAGTACTTC,CAISVSGGETQYF
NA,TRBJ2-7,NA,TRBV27,TGTGCCAGCAGCTTTGGTTCGAACGGGGCATACGAGCAGTACTTC,CASSFGSNGAYEQYF
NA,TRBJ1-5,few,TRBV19,TGTGCCAGTAGTATACTGGCCAGTTATAGCAATCAGCCCCAGCATTTT,CASSILASYSNQPQHF
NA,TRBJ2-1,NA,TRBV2,TGTGCCAGCAGTGAAATCGTAGCGGAGGCCCTGAGGGAGTTCTTC,CASSEIVAEALREFF
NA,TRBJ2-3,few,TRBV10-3,TGTGCCATCAGTGAGTCCGGGGGGCGCGGGGATACGCAGTATTTT,CAISESGGRGDTQYF
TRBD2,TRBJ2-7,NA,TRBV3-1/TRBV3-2,TGTGCCAGCAGCCCAAGGACTAGCGGGAGTGGAGAGCAGTACTTC,CASSPRTSGSGEQYF
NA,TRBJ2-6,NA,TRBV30,TGTGCCTGGAGCAGACAGGAGGGTGGGGCCAACGTCCTGACTTTC,CAWSRQEGGANVLTF
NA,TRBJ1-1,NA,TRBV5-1,TGCGCCAGCAGCATAGGGGGGGGAACTGAAGCTTTCTTT,CASSIGGGTEAFF
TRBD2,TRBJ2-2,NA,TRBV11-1,TGTGCCAGCAGAGGACTAGGCACCGGGGAGCTGTTTTTT,CASRGLGTGELFF
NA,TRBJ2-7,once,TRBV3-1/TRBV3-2,TGTGCCAGCAGCCAATCCCCCACCGGGATCCACGAGCAGTACTTC,CASSQSPTGIHEQYF
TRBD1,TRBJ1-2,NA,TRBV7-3,TGTGCCAGCAGCCGAGACAGGGGGGGAGGCTACACCTTC,CASSRDRGGGYTF
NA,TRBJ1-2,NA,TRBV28,TGTGCCAGCAGTTTAGTCGGGGATAGGTATGGCTACACCTTC,CASSLVGDRYGYTF
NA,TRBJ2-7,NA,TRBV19,TGTGCCAGTAAAGAGGATAACAGGGGAGGCTACGAGCAGTACTTC,CASKEDNRGGYEQYF
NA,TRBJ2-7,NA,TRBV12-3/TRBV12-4,TGTGCCAGCAGTTTACAGGGTTCTTACGAGCAGTACTTC,CASSLQGSYEQYF
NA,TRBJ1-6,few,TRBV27,TGTGCCAGCAGTACCCGGGACGTCGGATATTCACCCCTCCACTTT,CASSTRDVGYSPLHF
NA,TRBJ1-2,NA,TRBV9,TGTGCCAGCAGTCCCGGGCTTCGGGATGGCTACACCTTC,CASSPGLRDGYTF
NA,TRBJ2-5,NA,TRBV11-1,TGTGCCAGCAGCTTTTTGGAGGCGGAGACCCAGTACTTC,CASSFLEAETQYF
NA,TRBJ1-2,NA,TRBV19,TGTGCCAGTAGTCGCAGGGTAGGCATCGATGGCTACACCTTC,CASSRRVGIDGYTF
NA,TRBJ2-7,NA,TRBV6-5,TGTGCCAGCAGCACCGGGACCAACTACGAGCAGTACTTC,CASSTGTNYEQYF
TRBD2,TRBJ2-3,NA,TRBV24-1,TGTGCCACCAGTGAGGGAAAGCTAGCGGGATACACAGATACGCAGTATTTT,CATSEGKLAGYTDTQYF
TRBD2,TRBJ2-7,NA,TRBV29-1,TGCAGCGTTGAGTTGGGACTACCCTACGAGCAGTACTTC,CSVELGLPYEQYF
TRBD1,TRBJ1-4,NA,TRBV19,TGTGCCAGTAGTATACGGCTAGGGGGCGGAAAGGATGAAAAACTGTTTTTT,CASSIRLGGGKDEKLFF
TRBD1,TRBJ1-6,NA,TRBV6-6,TGTGCCAGCACCCAAAAGGGGGCGAATTCACCCCTCCACTTT,CASTQKGANSPLHF
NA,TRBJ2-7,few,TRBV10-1,TGCGCCAGCAGTGAGAGGAGGGCAGGTGGCTCCTACGAGCAGTACTTC,CASSERRAGGSYEQYF
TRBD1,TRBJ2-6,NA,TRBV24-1,TGTGCCACCAGTGATATTCGTGGTGGACAGGGGGCAACTGGGGCCAACGTCCTGACTTTC,CATSDIRGGQGATGANVLTF
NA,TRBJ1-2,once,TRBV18,TGTGCCAGCTCACCCGCACTTAACTATGGCTACACCTTC,CASSPALNYGYTF
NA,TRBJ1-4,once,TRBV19,TGTGCCAGTAGTATATGGGGGCAAAGGGGTGAAAAACTGTTTTTT,CASSIWGQRGEKLFF
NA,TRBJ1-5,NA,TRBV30,TGTGCCTGGAGAATCCAGGGACCGAATCAGCCCCAGCATTTT,CAWRIQGPNQPQHF
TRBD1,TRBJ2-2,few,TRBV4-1,TGCGCCAGCAGCCAAGCGGGACAGTCCACCGGGGAGCTGTTTTTT,CASSQAGQSTGELFF